Following are 16 T cell receptor beta chains from one sample sequenced in a study of blood T cell repertoires in COVID-19. Sequencing used immunoSEQ multiplex PCR; TCRdb keeps in-frame clones, though not all of them. The sample has a few hundred thousand clones, around nine tenths seen once; the top ten hold less than 1.5%. The specimen was PBMCs or T cells enriched from blood (not recorded which). These receptors were collected from a young woman who had recovered from COVID-19.

Remarks on this clone: One end of the junction does not line up with germline, which may come from a read error. The chain links TRBV2 to TRBJ1-2, with TRBD1 matching 9 bases. CDR1 is SNHLY and CDR2 is FYNNEI in the germline V gene. CDR3 size: 10 residues. This CDR3 reads CASESGTGSF. The CDR3 coding sequence is TGTGCCAGCGAGTCGGGGACAGGGAGCTTC.

The V call is TRBV19, the J call TRBJ1-5; TRBD1 matches at 7 bases. Unmatched junction bases numbered 8, after V lost 8 bases and J lost 1 base. Germline V gene lookup returns CDR1 LNHDA and CDR2 SQIVND (reference sequence). The CDR3 is 15 residues long. For the CDR3, the DNA is TGTGCCAGTCAAGGGGGCAAAATGAGCAATCAGCCCCAGCATTTT. Protein: CASQGGKMSNQPQHF.

The rearrangement uses TRBV7-3 and TRBJ2-5, with D tentatively TRBD2 (7 bases). Trimming removed 4 bases from V and 2 bases from J, with 11 bases in between. This CDR3 is 14 amino acids long. Germline CDR1 and CDR2: SGHTA and FQGTGA. Here the CDR3 reads CASSSQGGQETQYF. For the CDR3, the DNA is TGTGCCAGCAGCTCACAGGGAGGGCAAGAGACCCAGTACTTC. Drawing the rest from reference TRBV7-3 and TRBJ2-5, the complete variable domain is GAGVSQTPSNKVTEKGKYVELRCDPISGHTALYWYRQSLGQGPEFLIYFQGTGAADDSGLPNDRFFAVRPEGSVSTLKIQRTERGDSAVYLCASSSQGGQETQYFGPGTRLLVL.

This clone appeared once. The chain uses TRBV10-2 and TRBJ1-3; D is unclear. This CDR3 is built from 14 residues. CDR1 WSHSY and CDR2 SAAADI come from the germline V gene. V lost 0 bases and J 4 bases, leaving 7 bases between the germline ends. CDR3 in DNA: TGCGCCAGCAGTGAGTCTCGGGTGGGAAACACCATATATTTT. Its translation is CASSESRVGNTIYF.

The CDR3 coding sequence is TGTGCCAGCAGTTATCTACAGGGGGCGCTGGCTCAGCCCCAGCATTTT. Its protein product is CASSYLQGALAQPQHF. The rearrangement links TRBV6-5 to TRBJ1-5; 9 nucleotides match TRBD1. Germline assignment: CDR1 MNHEY and CDR2 SVGAGI. This CDR3 contains 16 residues. With 3 bases clipped from V and 6 bases from J, the junction kept 9 bases outside the gene matches.

V is TRBV9 and J is TRBJ1-6; 9 bases are shared with TRBD1. From germline, CDR1 is SGDLS and CDR2 YYNGEE. V lost 3 bases, J lost 10 bases, and 5 bases stayed unmatched. The CDR3 covers 14 residues. CDR3 loop: CASSAGQGPSPLHF. DNA for the CDR3: TGTGCCAGCAGCGCGGGACAGGGACCCTCACCCCTCCACTTT.

This clone was seen once. The chain employs TRBV6-6 and TRBJ1-1; the D gene is possibly TRBD1 (5 bases). Germline CDR1 is MNHNY and CDR2 is SVGAGI (reference sequence). V shed 6 bases and J shed 6 bases, with 17 bases lying between them. This CDR3 has 14 residues. The CDR3 protein is CASRNPGGKSEAFF. CDR3 nucleotide sequence: TGTGCCAGCAGAAACCCGGGGGGAAAATCTGAAGCTTTCTTT.

The chain combines TRBV2 with TRBJ2-5; TRBD2 aligns across 7 bases. Trimming cost V 6 bases and J 0 bases; bases outside gene matches: 13. Germline V gene sequence: CDR1 SNHLY, CDR2 FYNNEI. The CDR3 consists of 17 residues. The CDR3 loop is CASSKGPSGVNQETQYF. CDR3 bases: TGTGCCAGCAGCAAGGGGCCTAGCGGCGTAAACCAAGAGACCCAGTACTTC.

The chain employs TRBV4-1 and TRBJ2-1; D perhaps matches TRBD2 (5 bases). The CDR3 is 16 amino acids. The germline V gene has CDR1 MGHRA and CDR2 YSYEKL. With 3 bases removed from V and 0 bases from J, the gap between germline ends came to 12 bases. The CDR3 DNA follows: TGCGCCAGCAGCCATGAACCGGGGAGCTCCTACAATGAGCAGTTCTTC. It codes for CASSHEPGSSYNEQFF.

Turning to this clone: The germline gene is not matched at one end of the junction; a read error may be the cause. CDR3 nucleotide sequence: TGTGCCGTCAGTGATAGTGGGGGGGGCACCGGGGAGCTGTTTTTT. Protein sequence: CAVSDSGGGTGELFF. The chain joins TRBV10-3 to TRBJ2-2; 7 nucleotides agree with TRBD2. Germline V gives CDR1 ENHRY, CDR2 SYGVKD. The length of the CDR3 is 15 residues.

The chain recombines TRBV7-9 with TRBJ1-2, with TRBD1 matching 7 bases. The CDR3 sequence is 14 residues long. The J segment lost 0 bases and the V segment lost 4 bases, leaving 2 bases of the junction unmatched. Germline V CDR1 and CDR2: SEHNR, FQNEAQ (reference sequence). CDR3 DNA sequence: TGTGCCAGCAGCTCAGGGGGTGCTAACTATGGCTACACCTTC. Translated, it gives CASSSGGANYGYTF.

This chain uses TRBV29-1 with TRBJ1-3; weak D call: TRBD1 (6 bases). From germline, CDR1 is SQVTM and CDR2 ANQGSEA. V lost 7 bases, J lost 0 bases, and 13 bases lay in between. CDR3 length: 14 amino acids. The CDR3 DNA reads as TGCAGCGCTGCGACAGGTGTCTCTGGAAACACCATATATTTT. This translates into CSAATGVSGNTIYF.

This clone was observed once. The chain is built from TRBV6-2 or TRBV6-3 and TRBJ2-3; 7 bases agree with TRBD2. V lost 2 bases and J lost 5; bases outside the gene matches: 7. CDR1 MNHEY and CDR2 SVGEGT come from the germline V gene. The CDR3 is 15 amino acids. The CDR3 region is CASSYLRGGGDTQYF. Here the CDR3 DNA reads TGTGCCAGCAGTTACCTTCGCGGGGGAGGAGATACGCAGTATTTT.

The chain employs TRBV4-1 and TRBJ1-2; unclear D gene. V shed 0 bases and J shed 1 base, with 12 bases lying between them. CDR1 and CDR2 from the germline V gene are MGHRA and YSYEKL. The CDR3 contains 16 residues. CDR3 in amino acids: CASSQDWADYNYGYTF. CDR3 bases: TGCGCCAGCAGCCAAGATTGGGCAGATTATAACTATGGCTACACCTTC.

This clone occurred a few times. This rearrangement joins TRBV2 to TRBJ1-2; tentatively, D is TRBD1 (6 bases). This CDR3 is built from 14 residues. CDR1 is SNHLY and CDR2 is FYNNEI in the germline V gene. Trimming removed 4 bases at V and 8 bases at J, with 17 bases between. This chain's CDR3 is CASSVDRTGSGYTF. Here the CDR3 DNA reads TGTGCCAGCAGTGTTGACAGGACCGGGTCGGGCTACACCTTC.

This clone was found once. This sequence joins TRBV2 and TRBJ1-3, with TRBD1 matching 9 bases. V shed 6 bases, J shed 4 bases, and the junction held 10 bases outside the gene matches. The length of the CDR3 is 16 residues. The germline gives CDR1 SNHLY, CDR2 FYNNEI. In DNA, the CDR3 is TGTGCCAGCAGGGGCCGGGACAGGGAATCCGGAAACACCATATATTTT. Translated, it gives CASRGRDRESGNTIYF. Using reference TRBV2 and TRBJ1-3 for the parts outside the CDR3, the full variable domain is EPEVTQTPSHQVTQMGQEVILRCVPISNHLYFYWYRQILGQKVEFLVSFYNNEISEKSEIFDDQFSVERPDGSNFTLKIRSTKLEDSAMYFCASRGRDRESGNTIYFGEGSWLTVV.